The 8 T cell receptor beta chains listed next were all sequenced from one sample in a study of cytomegalovirus exposure and HLA in healthy donors. Both 60 Vbeta primers and 13 Jbeta primers went into the PCR. This table comes from immunoSEQ multiplex PCR, and its TCRdb copy is limited to in-frame clones, with some not included. Here the sample spans around 130,000 clones, around 70% being singletons. The sample was PBMCs. The source of these receptors is a woman under 40 in good health and CMV-seronegative.

For the CDR3, the DNA is TGTGCCAGCAGCCGCGGCGCAACCCCCTACGAGCAGTACTTC. It encodes CASSRGATPYEQYF. The rearrangement links TRBV5-5 to TRBJ2-7; D not certain. The CDR3 consists of 14 residues. V lost 4 bases to trimming and J lost 2 bases, with 13 bases between them. The germline CDR1 and CDR2 sequences are SGHKS and YYEKEE (reference sequence).

This chain links TRBV4-2 with TRBJ2-1, with TRBD2 as a possible D gene (5 bases). The CDR3 has 15 residues. The germline V gene encodes CDR1 LGHNA and CDR2 YNFKEQ. V was cut by 4 bases and J by 1 base, with 11 bases left in between. In DNA, the CDR3 is TGTGCCAGCAGCCCCGGACTGAATTCCTACAATGAGCAGTTCTTC. This encodes CASSPGLNSYNEQFF.

The chain uses TRBV27 and TRBJ2-1; D gene uncertain. Trimming stripped 0 bases from V and 0 bases from J, with 15 bases between. The CDR3 has 18 amino acids. Germline CDR1 and CDR2: MNHEY and SMNVEV (reference sequence). CDR3 sequence: CASSLSRRGQSSYNEQFF. CDR3 DNA: TGTGCCAGCAGTTTATCGCGACGAGGCCAGAGCTCCTACAATGAGCAGTTCTTC.

The CDR3 here is CASSAEGGYGYTF. CDR3 in DNA: TGTGCCAGCAGCGCTGAGGGAGGCTATGGCTACACCTTC. The chain uses TRBV7-9 and TRBJ1-2; D uncertain. The CDR3 totals 13 residues. The V gene's germline CDR1 is SEHNR and CDR2 FQNEAQ (reference sequence). Trimming cost V 5 bases and J 4 bases, with 11 bases left between them.

On this clone: Other DNA sequences from this sample encode an identical CDR3 as well. The rearrangement links TRBV19 to TRBJ2-2; 8 nucleotides align to TRBD2. There are 15 residues in the CDR3. CDR1 and CDR2 from the germline V gene are LNHDA and SQIVND (reference sequence). V trimming: 3 bases; J trimming: 5 bases; junction bases outside the gene matches: 5. CDR3 residues: CASSIPAGDTGELFF. The DNA of the CDR3 is TGTGCCAGTAGTATCCCAGCGGGGGATACCGGGGAGCTGTTTTTT.

V and J are TRBV6-5 and TRBJ1-1; D unresolved. V shed 0 bases and J shed 10 bases, with 12 bases lying between them. This CDR3 spans 13 amino acids. Germline V gene sequence: CDR1 MNHEY, CDR2 SVGAGI. Here the CDR3 DNA reads TGTGCCAGCAGTTACTCTACATCAGGACTAGCTTTCTTT. Protein product: CASSYSTSGLAFF.

The chain links TRBV6-1 to TRBJ2-1; TRBD1 matches at 10 bases. The CDR3 totals 15 residues. J was trimmed by 3 bases and V by 3 bases; bases with no gene match: 2. The germline gives CDR1 MNHNS, CDR2 SASEGT. This CDR3 reads CASSDRDRGYNEQFF. The CDR3 nucleotides are TGTGCCAGCAGTGACCGGGACAGGGGCTACAATGAGCAGTTCTTC.

This clone was counted between two and nine times. V is TRBV28 and J is TRBJ2-5, with 9 nucleotides matching TRBD1. The J call may not be correct, given that the DNA end is closer to TRBJ2-7. Germline V gene data show CDR1 as MDHEN and CDR2 as SYDVKM. This CDR3 contains 15 residues. The CDR3 spells CASSFETGGSYEQYF. The CDR3 DNA sequence: TGTGCCAGCAGTTTTGAGACAGGGGGTTCCTACGAGCAGTACTTC.